The text below deals with one T cell receptor (beta chain). Its matching antigen is unknown. This sample is drawn from a study of cytomegalovirus exposure and HLA in healthy donors. Overall study context: Earlier, 180 million or so T cells were analyzed, and around 100 million unique TCR beta sequences were found among them. A data release that came early held around 85 million unique TCRs from HLA-typed donors. Study results and caveats: In a later analysis, a missense DCLRE1C variant was linked to TCR beta V- and J-gene trimming.

V lost 4 bases and J lost 2, with 12 bases in between. This CDR3 contains 14 residues. Germline V CDR1 and CDR2: SGHNT, YYREEE (reference sequence). PCR employed 60 Vbeta and 13 Jbeta primers. Data came from immunoSEQ multiplex PCR; TCRdb stores just in-frame clones and leaves some out. The sample lists some 150,000 clones; 77% were seen once. All donors participated as healthy donors of bone marrow. Sequenced: PBMCs. This chain joins TRBV5-4 and TRBJ2-5; unclear D gene. The receptor's source is a woman aged 25 to 39 in good health and CMV-seronegative. CDR3 amino acids: CASSHPRSQETQYF. The CDR3 DNA follows: TGTGCCAGCAGCCACCCTCGTAGTCAAGAGACCCAGTACTTC.